This T cell receptor (beta chain) was obtained from a study of OX40 agonist ivuxolimab in advanced cancers. About the research overall: Aged about 20 to 80 with a mean of roughly 65 years, they were 75% to 85% male. Partial responses occurred in three patients (one hepatocellular carcinoma, two cutaneous melanoma).

Autoimmune disease history or systemic immunosuppression led to patients being barred. TCRdb's table, derived via immunoSEQ multiplex PCR, lists solely in-frame clones and lacks some. The profile shows about 32,000 clones, 80% to 85% of them singletons. The sequence came from an adult with an advanced solid tumor such as melanoma, head and neck, liver or kidney cancer. The sample in question was CD4+ or CD8+ T cells sorted from blood, obtained in a trial of the OX40 agonist ivuxolimab.

CDR3 bases: TGTGCCAGCAGTTTAGGGCAGCTCTCTGGGGCCAACGTCCTGACTTTC. It is translated as CASSLGQLSGANVLTF. The V gene is TRBV28, the J gene TRBJ2-6, with D unclear. This CDR3 comprises 16 residues. CDR1 MDHEN and CDR2 SYDVKM come from the germline V gene. V lost 2 bases, J lost 0 bases, and 8 bases lay in between.